The source of this TCR beta chain is a study of read filtering for tumor transcriptome and immune sequencing. Study in general: Transcriptome libraries were built from DNase-treated RNA. General study results and limits: IR-seq and RNA-seq agreed better without single-read clonotypes. Single-read clonotypes: 80% to 90% of IR-seq clonotypes (around 4% of reads), roughly 70% of RNA-seq clonotypes (around 45% of reads).

Germline CDR1 SGDLS, CDR2 YYNGEE. The CDR3 consists of 15 residues. The germline V and J ends were trimmed by 2 bases and 0 bases, with 11 bases remaining between them. This library used roughly 400 ng RNA and molecular barcoded adaptors spanning alpha/delta and beta/gamma chains. TCRdb passed the reads through MiXCR, listing each CDR3 protein once. The data contain about 47,000 distinct CDR3 sequences, roughly 12% of them singletons. This clonotype has ten or more counts. Its antigen is not identified. This chain uses TRBV9 with TRBJ1-1, with a tentative D call TRBD1 (6 bases). This TCR derives from a donor older than 35 with multiple myeloma. The sequencing input was a population of CD138-negative cells sorted from bone marrow. CDR3 residues: CASSVIQGLNTEAFF. The CDR3 nucleotides read TGTGCCAGCAGCGTGATACAGGGATTGAACACTGAAGCTTTCTTT.